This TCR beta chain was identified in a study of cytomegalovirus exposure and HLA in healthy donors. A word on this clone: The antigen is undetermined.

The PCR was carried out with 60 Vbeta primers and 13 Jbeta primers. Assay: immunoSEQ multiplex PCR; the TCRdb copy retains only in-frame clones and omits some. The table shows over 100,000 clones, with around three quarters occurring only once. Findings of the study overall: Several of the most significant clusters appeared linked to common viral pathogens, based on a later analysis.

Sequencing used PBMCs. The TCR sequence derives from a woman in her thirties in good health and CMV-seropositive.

Written as DNA, the CDR3 is TGCGCCAGCAGCTGGACAGGGACGAACACTGAAGCTTTCTTT. This sequence encodes CASSWTGTNTEAFF. The chain employs TRBV5-1 and TRBJ1-1; 8 bases agree with TRBD1. Germline V lookup: CDR1 SGHRS, CDR2 YFSETQ. J gave up 1 base and V 3 bases, and 2 bases lay outside the gene matches. The CDR3 runs 14 residues.